The clone carrying this T cell receptor (beta chain) was recorded at least ten times. V was cut by 2 bases and J by 4 bases, with 15 bases left in between. Germline CDR1 is SGHAT and CDR2 is FQNNGV. There are 15 residues in the CDR3. A single record per CDR3 protein comes from TCRdb applying MiXCR to the 5' RACE reads. Of more than 650,000 distinct CDR3 sequences detected, roughly 6.2% appear once; the ten largest clones hold around 2%. The sample originates from a study of identical twins. The sequenced material came from naive T cells sorted from blood. The J gene is TRBJ2-7, the V gene TRBV11-2, with D uncertain. The clonotype comes from a man younger than 35 in good health. In DNA form, the CDR3 reads TGTGCCAGCAGCTTAAGGCAGGACCGGTATTACGAGCAGTACGTC. Translation: CASSLRQDRYYEQYV.